This T cell receptor (beta chain) is from a study of cytotoxic CD8 clonotypes in ibrutinib-treated CLL. About the research overall: Results showed about 25 partial and 2 complete responses; following median approximately 73 months, approximately 14 remained remitted, approximately twelve advanced.

Here immunoSEQ multiplex PCR was the method, and the copy in TCRdb shows in-frame clones only, minus some. This table holds fewer than 400,000 clones, approximately 67% found once. The CDR3 covers 14 residues. Between the trimmed V and J ends, which lost 1 base and 3 bases, there was a span of 10 bases. CDR1 and CDR2 (germline): LNHDA, SQIVND (reference sequence). Sequenced here: PBMCs, sampled after 36 months of ibrutinib treatment. The TCR sequence derives from a human donor with chronic lymphocytic leukemia. The chain recombines TRBV19 with TRBJ2-7, with D possibly matching TRBD2 (5 bases). The CDR3 nucleotides are TGTGCCAGTAGTATAGGAGGGTTAGGCTACGAGCAGTACTTC. Protein: CASSIGGLGYEQYF.